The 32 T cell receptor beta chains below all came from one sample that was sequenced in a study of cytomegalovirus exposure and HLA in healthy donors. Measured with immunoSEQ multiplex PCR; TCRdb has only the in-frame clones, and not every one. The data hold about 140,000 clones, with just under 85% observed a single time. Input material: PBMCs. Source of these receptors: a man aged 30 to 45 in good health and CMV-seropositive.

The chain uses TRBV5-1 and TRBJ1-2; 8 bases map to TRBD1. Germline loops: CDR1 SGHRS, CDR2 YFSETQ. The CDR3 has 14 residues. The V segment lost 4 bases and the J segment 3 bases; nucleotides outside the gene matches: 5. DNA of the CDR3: TGCGCCAGCAGCAGGACAGGGTTTGACTATGGCTACACCTTC. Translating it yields CASSRTGFDYGYTF.

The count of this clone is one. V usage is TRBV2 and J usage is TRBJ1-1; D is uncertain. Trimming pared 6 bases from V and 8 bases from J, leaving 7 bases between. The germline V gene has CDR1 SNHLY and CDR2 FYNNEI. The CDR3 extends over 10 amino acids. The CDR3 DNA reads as TGTGCCAGCAGCAGGATGGAAGCTTTCTTT. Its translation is CASSRMEAFF. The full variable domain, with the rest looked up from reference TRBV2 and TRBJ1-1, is EPEVTQTPSHQVTQMGQEVILRCVPISNHLYFYWYRQILGQKVEFLVSFYNNEISEKSEIFDDQFSVERPDGSNFTLKIRSTKLEDSAMYFCASSRMEAFFGQGTRLTVV.

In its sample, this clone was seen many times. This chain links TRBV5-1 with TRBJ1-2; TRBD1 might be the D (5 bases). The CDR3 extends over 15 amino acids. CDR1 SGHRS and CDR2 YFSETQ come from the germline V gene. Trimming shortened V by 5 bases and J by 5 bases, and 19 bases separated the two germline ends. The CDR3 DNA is TGCGCCAGCAGGACAGATTCCGCTTTTACATATGGCTACACCTTC. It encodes CASRTDSAFTYGYTF. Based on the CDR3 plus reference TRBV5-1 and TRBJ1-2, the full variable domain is KAGVTQTPRYLIKTRGQQVTLSCSPISGHRSVSWYQQTPGQGLQFLFEYFSETQRNKGNFPGRFSGRQFSNSRSEMNVSTLELGDSALYLCASRTDSAFTYGYTFGSGTRLTVV.

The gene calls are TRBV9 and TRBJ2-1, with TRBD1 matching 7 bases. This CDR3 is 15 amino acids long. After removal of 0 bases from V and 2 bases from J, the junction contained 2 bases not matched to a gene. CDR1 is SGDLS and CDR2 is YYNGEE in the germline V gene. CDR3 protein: CASSVGGQTYNEQFF. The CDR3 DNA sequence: TGTGCCAGCAGCGTAGGGGGACAGACCTACAATGAGCAGTTCTTC.

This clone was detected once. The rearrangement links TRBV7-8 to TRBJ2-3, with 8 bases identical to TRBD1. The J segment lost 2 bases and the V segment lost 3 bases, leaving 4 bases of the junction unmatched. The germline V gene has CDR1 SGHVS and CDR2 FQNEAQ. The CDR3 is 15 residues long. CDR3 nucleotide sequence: TGTGCCAGCAGCTTCGGGACAGGTTACACAGATACGCAGTATTTT. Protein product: CASSFGTGYTDTQYF.

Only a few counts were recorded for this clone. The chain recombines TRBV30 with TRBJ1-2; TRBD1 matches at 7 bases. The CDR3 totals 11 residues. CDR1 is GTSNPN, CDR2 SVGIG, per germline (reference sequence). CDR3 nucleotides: TGTGCTCAGGGGGTGTACTATGGCTACACCTTC. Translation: CAQGVYYGYTF.

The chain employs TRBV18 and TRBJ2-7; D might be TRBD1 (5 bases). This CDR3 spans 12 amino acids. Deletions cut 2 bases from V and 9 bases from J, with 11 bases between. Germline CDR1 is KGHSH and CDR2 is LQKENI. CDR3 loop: CASSPVQGLQYF. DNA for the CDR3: TGTGCCAGCTCACCAGTCCAGGGATTGCAGTACTTC.

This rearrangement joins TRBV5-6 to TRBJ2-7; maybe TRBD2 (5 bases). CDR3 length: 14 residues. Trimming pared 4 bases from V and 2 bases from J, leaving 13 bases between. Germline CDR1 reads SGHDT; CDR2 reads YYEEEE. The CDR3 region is CASSPFSGTYEQYF. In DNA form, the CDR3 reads TGTGCCAGCAGCCCCTTTTCCGGGACCTACGAGCAGTACTTC.

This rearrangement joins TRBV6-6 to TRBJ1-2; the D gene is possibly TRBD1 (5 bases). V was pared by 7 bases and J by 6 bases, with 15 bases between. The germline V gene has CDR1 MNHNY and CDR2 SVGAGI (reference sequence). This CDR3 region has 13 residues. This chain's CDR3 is CASKRVGGDGYTF. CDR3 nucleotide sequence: TGTGCCAGCAAACGAGTCGGAGGGGATGGCTACACCTTC.

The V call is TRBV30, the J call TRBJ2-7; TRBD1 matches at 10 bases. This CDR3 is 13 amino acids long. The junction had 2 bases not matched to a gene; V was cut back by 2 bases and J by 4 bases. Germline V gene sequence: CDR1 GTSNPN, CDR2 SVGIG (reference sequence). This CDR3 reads CAWSKGQGYEQYF. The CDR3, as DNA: TGTGCCTGGAGTAAGGGACAGGGGTACGAGCAGTACTTC.

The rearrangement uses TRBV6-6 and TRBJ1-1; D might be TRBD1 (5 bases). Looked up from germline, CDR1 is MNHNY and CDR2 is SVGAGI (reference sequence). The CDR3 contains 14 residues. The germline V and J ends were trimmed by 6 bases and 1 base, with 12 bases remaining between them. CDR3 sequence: CASRTGDSNTEAFF. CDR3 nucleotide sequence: TGTGCCAGCAGGACGGGGGATTCGAACACTGAAGCTTTCTTT.

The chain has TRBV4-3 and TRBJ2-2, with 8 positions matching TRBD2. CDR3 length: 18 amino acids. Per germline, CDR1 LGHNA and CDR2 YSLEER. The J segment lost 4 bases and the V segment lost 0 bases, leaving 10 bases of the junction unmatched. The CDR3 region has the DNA TGCGCCAGCAGCCAAGATAGTTCAACGCGGGGGGCCACCGGGGAGCTGTTTTTT. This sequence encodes CASSQDSSTRGATGELFF.

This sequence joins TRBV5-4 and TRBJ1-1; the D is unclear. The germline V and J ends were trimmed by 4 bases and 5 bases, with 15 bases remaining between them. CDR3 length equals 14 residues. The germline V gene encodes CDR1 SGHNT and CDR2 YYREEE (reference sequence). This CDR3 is CASSEGSRVTEAFF. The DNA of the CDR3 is TGTGCCAGCAGCGAGGGATCCAGAGTTACTGAAGCTTTCTTT.

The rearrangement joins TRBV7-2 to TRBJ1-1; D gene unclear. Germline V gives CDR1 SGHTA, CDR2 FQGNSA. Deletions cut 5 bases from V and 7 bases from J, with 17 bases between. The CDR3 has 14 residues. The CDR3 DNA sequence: TGTGCCAGCAGCCGACGGAGTATTTATGGTGAAGCTTTCTTT. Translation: CASSRRSIYGEAFF.

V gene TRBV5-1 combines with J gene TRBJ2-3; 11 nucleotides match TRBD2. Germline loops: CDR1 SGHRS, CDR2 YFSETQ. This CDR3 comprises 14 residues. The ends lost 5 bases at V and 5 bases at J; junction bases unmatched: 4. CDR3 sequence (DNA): TGCGCCAGCAGTAGCGGGGGGGCCGGAGATACGCAGTATTTT. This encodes CASSSGGAGDTQYF.

The CDR3 loop is CASSVKVGQGQGYTF. The CDR3 region has the DNA TGTGCCAGCAGCGTTAAGGTCGGGCAGGGGCAAGGCTACACCTTC. V gene TRBV7-2 combines with J gene TRBJ1-2, with TRBD1 as a possible D gene (6 bases). The germline V gene has CDR1 SGHTA and CDR2 FQGNSA. The ends were cut back, 5 bases at V and 8 bases at J, with 21 bases in the middle. There are 15 residues in the CDR3.

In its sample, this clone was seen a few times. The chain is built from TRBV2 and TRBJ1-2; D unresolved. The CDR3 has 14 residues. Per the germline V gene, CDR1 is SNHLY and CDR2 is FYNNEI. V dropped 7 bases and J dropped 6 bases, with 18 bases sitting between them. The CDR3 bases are TGTGCCAGCACTATCAGTACCCAGGTCCATGGCTACACCTTC. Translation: CASTISTQVHGYTF.

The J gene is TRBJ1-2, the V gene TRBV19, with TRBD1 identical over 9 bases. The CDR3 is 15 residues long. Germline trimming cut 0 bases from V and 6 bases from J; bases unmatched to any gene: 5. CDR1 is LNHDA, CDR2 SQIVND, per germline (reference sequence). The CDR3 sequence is CASSIEHRGRDGYTF. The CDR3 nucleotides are TGTGCCAGTAGTATAGAACACAGGGGGCGCGATGGCTACACCTTC.

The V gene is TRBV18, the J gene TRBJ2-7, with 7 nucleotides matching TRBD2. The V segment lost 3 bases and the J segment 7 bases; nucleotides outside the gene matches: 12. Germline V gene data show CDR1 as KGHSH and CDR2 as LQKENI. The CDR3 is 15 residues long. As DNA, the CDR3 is TGTGCCAGCTCACCCGACCGGGGGGAGGGCCTAGAGCAGTACTTC. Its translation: CASSPDRGEGLEQYF.

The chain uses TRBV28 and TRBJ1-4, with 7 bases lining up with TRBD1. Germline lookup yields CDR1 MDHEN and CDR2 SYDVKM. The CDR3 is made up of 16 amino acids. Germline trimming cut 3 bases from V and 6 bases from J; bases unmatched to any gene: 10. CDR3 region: CASSLQTGYKDEKLFF. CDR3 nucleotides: TGTGCCAGCAGTTTGCAGACAGGGTATAAGGATGAAAAACTGTTTTTT.

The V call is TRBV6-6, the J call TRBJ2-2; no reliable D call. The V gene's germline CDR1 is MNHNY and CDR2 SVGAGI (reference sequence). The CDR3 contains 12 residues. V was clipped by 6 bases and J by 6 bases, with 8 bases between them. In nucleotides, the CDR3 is TGTGCCAGCAGGCTAGACTCCGGGGAGCTGTTTTTT. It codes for CASRLDSGELFF.

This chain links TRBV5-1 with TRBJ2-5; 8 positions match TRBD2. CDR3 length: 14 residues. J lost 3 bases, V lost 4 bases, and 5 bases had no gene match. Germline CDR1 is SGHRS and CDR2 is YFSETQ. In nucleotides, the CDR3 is TGCGCCAGCAGCCTCTATAGCGGGAAAGAGACCCAGTACTTC. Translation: CASSLYSGKETQYF.

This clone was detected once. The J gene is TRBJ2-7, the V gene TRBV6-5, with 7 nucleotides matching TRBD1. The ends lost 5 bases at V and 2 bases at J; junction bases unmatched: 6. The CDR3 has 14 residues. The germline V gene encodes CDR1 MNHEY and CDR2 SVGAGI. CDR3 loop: CASSPGTAPYEQYF. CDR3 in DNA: TGTGCCAGCAGTCCCGGGACAGCTCCCTACGAGCAGTACTTC.

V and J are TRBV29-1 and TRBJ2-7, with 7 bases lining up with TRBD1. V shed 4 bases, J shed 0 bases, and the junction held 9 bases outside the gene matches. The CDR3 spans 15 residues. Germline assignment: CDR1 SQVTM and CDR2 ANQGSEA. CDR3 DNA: TGCAGCGTTGCGCCCCCGACAGGGCCCTCCTACGAGCAGTACTTC. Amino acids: CSVAPPTGPSYEQYF.

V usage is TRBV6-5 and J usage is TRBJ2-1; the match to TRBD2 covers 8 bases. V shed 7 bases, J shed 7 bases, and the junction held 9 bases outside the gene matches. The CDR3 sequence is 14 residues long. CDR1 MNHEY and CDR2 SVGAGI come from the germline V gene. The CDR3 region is CASTQAGVRNEQFF. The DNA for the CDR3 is TGTGCCAGCACTCAAGCGGGAGTAAGGAATGAGCAGTTCTTC.

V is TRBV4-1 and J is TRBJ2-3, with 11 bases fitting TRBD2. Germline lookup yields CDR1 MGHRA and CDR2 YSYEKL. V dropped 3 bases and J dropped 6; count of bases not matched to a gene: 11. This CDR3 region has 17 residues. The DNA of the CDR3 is TGCGCCAGCAGCCAGCGACATAGCGGGGGGGCCTGGGATACGCAGTATTTT. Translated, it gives CASSQRHSGGAWDTQYF.

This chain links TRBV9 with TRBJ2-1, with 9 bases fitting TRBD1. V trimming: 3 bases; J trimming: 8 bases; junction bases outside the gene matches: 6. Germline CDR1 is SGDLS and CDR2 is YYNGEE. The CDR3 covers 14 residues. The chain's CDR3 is CASSDRGRFDEQFF. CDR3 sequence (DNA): TGTGCCAGCAGCGACAGGGGGCGCTTCGATGAGCAGTTCTTC.

This CDR3 reads CASSIGRAGGVGQPQHF. CDR3 in DNA: TGTGCCAGTAGTATCGGAAGGGCAGGGGGCGTAGGGCAGCCCCAGCATTTT. The rearrangement joins TRBV19 to TRBJ1-5; TRBD1 agrees at 8 bases. CDR3 length equals 17 residues. Germline V CDR1 and CDR2: LNHDA, SQIVND (reference sequence). V shed 3 bases and J 7 bases; nucleotides not matched to a gene: 14.

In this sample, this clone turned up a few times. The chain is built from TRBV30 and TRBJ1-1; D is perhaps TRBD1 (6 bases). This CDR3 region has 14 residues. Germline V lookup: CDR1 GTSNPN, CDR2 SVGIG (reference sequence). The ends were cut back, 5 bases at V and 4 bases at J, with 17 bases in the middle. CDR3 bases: TGTGCCTGGGACGTTCAGGGGTGGGGCACTGAAGCTTTCTTT. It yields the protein CAWDVQGWGTEAFF.

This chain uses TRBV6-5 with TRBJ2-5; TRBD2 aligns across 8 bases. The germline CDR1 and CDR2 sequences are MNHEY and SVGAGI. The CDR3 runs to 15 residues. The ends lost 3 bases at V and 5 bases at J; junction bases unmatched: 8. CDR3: CASSYSRTSSETQYF. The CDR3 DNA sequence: TGTGCCAGCAGTTATTCCCGGACTAGCAGTGAGACCCAGTACTTC.

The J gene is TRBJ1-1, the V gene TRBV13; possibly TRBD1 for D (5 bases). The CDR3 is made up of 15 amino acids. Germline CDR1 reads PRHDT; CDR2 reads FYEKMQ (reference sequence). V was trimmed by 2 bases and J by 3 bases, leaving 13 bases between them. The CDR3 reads CASSLQPQGDTEAFF. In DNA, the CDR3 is TGTGCCAGCAGCTTACAACCGCAGGGCGACACTGAAGCTTTCTTT.

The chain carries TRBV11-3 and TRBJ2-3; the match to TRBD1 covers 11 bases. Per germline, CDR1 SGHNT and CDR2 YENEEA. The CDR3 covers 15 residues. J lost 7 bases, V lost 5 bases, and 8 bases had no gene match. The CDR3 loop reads CASSASGTGGYTQYF. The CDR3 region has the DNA TGTGCCAGCAGCGCCTCCGGGACAGGGGGATATACGCAGTATTTT. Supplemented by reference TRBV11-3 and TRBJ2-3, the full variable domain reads EAGVVQSPRYKIIEKKQPVAFWCNPISGHNTLYWYLQNLGQGPELLIRYENEEAVDDSQLPKDRFSAERLKGVDSTLKIQPAELGDSAVYLCASSASGTGGYTQYFGPGTRLTVL.